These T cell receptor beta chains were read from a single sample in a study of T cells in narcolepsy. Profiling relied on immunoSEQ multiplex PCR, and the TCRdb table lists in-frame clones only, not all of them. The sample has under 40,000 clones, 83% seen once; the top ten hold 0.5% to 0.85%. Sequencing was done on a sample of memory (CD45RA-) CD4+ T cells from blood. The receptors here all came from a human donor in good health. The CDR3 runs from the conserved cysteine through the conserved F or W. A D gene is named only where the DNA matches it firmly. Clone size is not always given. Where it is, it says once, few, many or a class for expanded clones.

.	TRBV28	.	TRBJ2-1	CASSLRGATGNEQFF	TGTGCCAGCAGTTTAAGGGGGGCGACGGGCAATGAGCAGTTCTTC
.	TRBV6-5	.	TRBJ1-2	CASRGDRITNYGYTF	TGTGCCAGCAGAGGAGACAGGATAACTAACTATGGCTACACCTTC
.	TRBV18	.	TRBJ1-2	CASSPGTAEYGYTF	TGTGCCAGCTCACCAGGGACGGCGGAGTATGGCTACACCTTC
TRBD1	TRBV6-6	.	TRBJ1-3	CASSGPGQPSGNTIYF	TGTGCCAGCAGTGGTCCGGGACAGCCTTCTGGAAACACCATATATTTT
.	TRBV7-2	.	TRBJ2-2	CASSLGTGFRGRTGELFF	TGTGCCAGCAGCTTAGGCACCGGGTTCAGGGGCCGCACCGGGGAGCTGTTTTTT
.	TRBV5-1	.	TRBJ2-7	CASTLGGQTYEQYF	TGCGCCAGCACCTTGGGGGGACAGACCTACGAGCAGTACTTC
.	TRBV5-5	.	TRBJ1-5	CASSFRLVIEGNQPQHF	TGTGCCAGCAGCTTCCGGTTGGTGATCGAGGGCAATCAGCCCCAGCATTTT
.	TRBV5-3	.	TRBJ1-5	CARSPSWALRGVNRASNQPQHF	TGTGCCAGAAGCCCCTCCTGGGCGCTAAGGGGAGTTAACAGGGCTAGCAATCAGCCCCAGCATTTT
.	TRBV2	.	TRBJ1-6	CASSEKWDSPLHF	TGTGCCAGCAGTGAAAAGTGGGATTCACCCCTCCACTTT
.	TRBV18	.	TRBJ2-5	CASSPFSGGAQETQYF	TGTGCCAGCTCACCATTCTCGGGCGGGGCCCAAGAGACCCAGTACTTC
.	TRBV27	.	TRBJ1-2	CASRGGLSLYGYTF	TGTGCCAGCAGAGGAGGGTTGAGCCTATACGGCTACACCTTC
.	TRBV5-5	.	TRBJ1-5	CASSLGDRDGKRNQPQHF	TGTGCCAGCAGCTTGGGGGACCGGGACGGAAAACGTAATCAGCCCCAGCATTTT
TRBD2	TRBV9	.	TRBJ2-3	CASSMGAGGTDTQYF	TGTGCCAGCAGCATGGGAGCGGGAGGAACAGATACGCAGTATTTT
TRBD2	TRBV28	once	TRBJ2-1	CASSLGLALDNEQFF	TGTGCCAGCAGTCTGGGACTAGCGCTCGACAATGAGCAGTTCTTC
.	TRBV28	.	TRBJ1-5	CASRQAGGVQPQHF	TGTGCCAGCAGGCAGGCAGGCGGCGTTCAGCCCCAGCATTTT
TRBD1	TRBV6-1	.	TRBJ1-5	CASSANRGGNQPQHF	TGTGCCAGCAGTGCTAACAGGGGTGGCAATCAGCCCCAGCATTTT
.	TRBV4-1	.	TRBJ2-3	CASSQDPSGYTDTQYF	TGCGCCAGCAGCCAAGATCCCAGCGGGTACACAGATACGCAGTATTTT
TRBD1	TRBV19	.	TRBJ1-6	CASSTGTGGRPLHF	TGTGCCAGTAGTACCGGGACAGGGGGACGACCCCTCCACTTT
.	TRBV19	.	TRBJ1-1	CASSIGVGNTEAFF	TGTGCCAGTAGTATAGGTGTGGGGAACACTGAAGCTTTCTTT
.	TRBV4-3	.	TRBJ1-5	CASSQVGQPQHF	TGCGCCAGCAGCCAAGTAGGACAGCCCCAGCATTTT
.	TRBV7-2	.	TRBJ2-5	CASAWRAIQETQYF	TGTGCCAGCGCTTGGAGAGCGATTCAAGAGACCCAGTACTTC
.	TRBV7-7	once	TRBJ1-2	CASSKRCKTYGYTF	TGTGCCAGCAGCAAGCGATGTAAGACCTATGGCTACACCTTC
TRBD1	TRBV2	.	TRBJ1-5	CASGRDRKGQPQHF	TGTGCCAGCGGTAGGGACAGGAAGGGTCAGCCCCAGCATTTT
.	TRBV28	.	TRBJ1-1	CAVRADTEAFF	TGTGCCGTCAGGGCGGACACTGAAGCTTTCTTT
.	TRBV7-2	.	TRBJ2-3	CASSSNRPPRPDF	TGTGCCAGCAGCTCGAATCGTCCGCCTCGCCCGGATTTT
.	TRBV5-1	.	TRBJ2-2	CASSHQVTAATGELFF	TGCGCCAGCAGCCACCAAGTGACCGCGGCCACCGGGGAGCTGTTTTTT
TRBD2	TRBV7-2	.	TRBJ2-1	CASRGRAIEQFF	TGTGCCAGCAGGGGGAGGGCAATTGAGCAGTTCTTC
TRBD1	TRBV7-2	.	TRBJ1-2	CASSRTGNYGYTF	TGTGCCAGCAGCCGGACAGGGAACTATGGCTACACCTTC
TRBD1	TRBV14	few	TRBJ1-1	CASSFGQGNTEAFF	TGTGCCAGCAGCTTCGGACAGGGGAACACTGAAGCTTTCTTT
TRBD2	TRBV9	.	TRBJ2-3	CASSVGGVGGTQYF	TGTGCCAGCAGCGTAGGCGGGGTCGGGGGGACGCAGTATTTT
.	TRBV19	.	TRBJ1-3	CASSTRSGGNTIYF	TGTGCCAGTAGTACCAGGAGCGGTGGAAACACCATATATTTT
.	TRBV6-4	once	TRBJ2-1	CASSTLGSSNEQFF	TGTGCCAGCAGCACCCTTGGTAGCTCCAATGAGCAGTTCTTC
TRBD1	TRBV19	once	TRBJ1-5	CASSLITGTGGGNQPQHF	TGTGCCAGTAGCCTCATTACCGGGACAGGAGGAGGCAATCAGCCCCAGCATTTT
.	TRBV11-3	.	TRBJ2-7	CASSALGEQYF	TGTGCCAGCAGCGCGCTGGGGGAGCAGTACTTC
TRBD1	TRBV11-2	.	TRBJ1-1	CASSLGQIMNTEAFF	TGTGCCAGCAGCTTGGGACAGATCATGAACACTGAAGCTTTCTTT
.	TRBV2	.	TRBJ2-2	CASSAYGSDKNTGELFF	TGTGCCAGCAGTGCCTACGGGAGCGACAAAAACACCGGGGAGCTGTTTTTT
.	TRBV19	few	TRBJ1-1	CASSMRPGRRVMNTEAFF	TGTGCCAGTAGTATGCGTCCGGGCAGAAGGGTCATGAACACTGAAGCTTTCTTT